The clone carrying this T cell receptor (beta chain) was seen a handful of times. Together with a sample-barcoded 5' primer, a J-beta primer mix was included in a second PCR lasting about 7 to 11 cycles. MiXCR was run by TCRdb on the 5' RACE reads, yielding one entry per CDR3 protein. The sample consists of roughly 1,700,000 distinct CDR3 sequences, 28% of them appearing once. This specimen belongs to a study of blood T cells in healthy people across ages. The clonotype was recovered from a woman in her 30s in good health. The sample taken for sequencing was blood.

The CDR3 here is CSVTVNTGELFF. CDR3 coding DNA: TGCAGCGTTACGGTGAACACCGGGGAGCTGTTTTTT. The rearrangement joins TRBV29-1 to TRBJ2-2, with unresolved D. The V end lost 5 bases, the J end lost 1 base, and 5 bases lay between the germline ends. This CDR3 contains 12 residues. Germline V gene data show CDR1 as SQVTM and CDR2 as ANQGSEA.